The T cell receptor (beta chain) under discussion was sequenced for a study of blood T cell repertoires in COVID-19 (dated by TCRdb to the early 2020s). The study in broad terms: Samples from collaborators originated in the United States, Italy and Spain and spanned both the acute and convalescent phases of COVID-19. The material from the prospective study consisted of cDNA or gDNA derived from T cells, B-cell-depleted T cells, or PBMCs. Subjects who had been exposed to COVID-19, were actively infected with it, or had recovered from it provided the deeply sampled blood TCRbeta repertoires that made up the dataset. The repertoires were released in a freely available public database intended as a resource for research on the immune response to SARS-CoV-2. Samples came from the ongoing ImmuneRACE study (first 160 participants) plus 1,254 subjects from 6 global collaborators. A de-identified subject ID, COVID-19 status, age in years and sex were almost always included in the sample metadata. Where available, HLA class I and class II types were obtained from metadata supplied by the sample provider rather than from assay-based typing. Overall study outcomes, separate from this receptor: The quantity of clinical and demographic metadata differed by source and by participant and was supplied without curation.

Regarding this clone: Which antigen it targets is not known. One base away there is no much larger clone; base qualities are not given.

V is cut by 7 bases and J by 9 bases, and the space between the germline ends is 10 bases. Including cysteine and phenylalanine, the CDR3 has 12 amino acids. This entry keeps only the CDR3 DNA: 36 bases, framed from base 1. CDR1 and CDR2, looked up from the germline V gene, are MGHDK and SYGVNS. The immunoSEQ Assay, a bias-controlled multiplex PCR, was used to amplify TCRbeta CDR3 regions from genomic DNA. As for how the authors treated the data: Nucleated cell counts per sample were estimated from amplification of reference gene primers within the assay. To quantify the absolute abundance of each unique TCRbeta CDR3 rearrangement, sequence reads were collapsed and filtered. For each sample, productive Simpson clonality was calculated by taking the square root of Simpson's diversity index across productive rearrangements. TCRdb retrieved this table from immuneACCESS and kept in-frame rearrangements only. Not all clones are present; in checked studies, unresolved V genes account for under half, and no reason is known for the remainder. The V and J calls and clone size come from that table; D and trimming were worked out from the DNA. This sample gives 180,000 or so clones in total; around 87% of them show up just once. Of the sample, approximately 2.7% is held by the ten largest clones.

Whole blood was collected in K2EDTA tubes by collaborating institutions according to the institutions' own protocols. For TCRbeta analysis, collaborators shipped samples as frozen whole blood, isolated PBMCs, or DNA extracted from either of those sample types. The specimen was peripheral blood. This sequence uses TRBV25-1 and TRBJ1-6, and perhaps TRBD1 as D gene, on 5 matching bases. This TCR derives from a man in his forties with active or convalescent COVID-19. The nucleotide sequence is TGTGCCAGCACCCCAACAGGTTCACCCCTCCACTTT. Its product reads: CASTPTGSPLHF. When the CDR3 is completed using the reference TRBV25-1 and TRBJ1-6 genes on either side, the full variable domain is EADIYQTPRYLVIGTGKKITLECSQTMGHDKMYWYQQDPGMELHLIHYSYGVNSTEKGDLSSESTVSRIRTEHFPLTLESARPSHTSQYLCASTPTGSPLHFGNGTRLTVT.